This T cell receptor (beta chain) was identified in a study of blood T cell repertoires in COVID-19 (dated by TCRdb to about 2020). Some background on the complete study: The collaborator samples originated in the United States, Italy and Spain and spanned the acute and convalescent phases of COVID-19. The prospective study material was composed of cDNA or gDNA derived from T cells, B-cell-depleted T cells, or PBMCs. Deeply sampled blood TCRbeta repertoires from subjects exposed to, actively infected with, or recovered from COVID-19 were included in the dataset. The repertoires were released in a freely available public database intended as a resource for research on the immune response to SARS-CoV-2. The samples were drawn from the first 160 participants of the ongoing ImmuneRACE study and from under 1,500 subjects provided by 6 global collaborators. The sample metadata nearly always contained a de-identified subject ID, COVID-19 status, age in years and sex. Where available, HLA class I and class II types were taken from metadata supplied by the sample provider and were not determined by assay-based typing.

TCRbeta CDR3 regions were amplified from genomic DNA using the immunoSEQ Assay, a bias-controlled multiplex PCR. In the paper's pipeline: The number of nucleated cells in each sample was estimated from the amplification of reference gene primers within the assay. To quantify the absolute abundance of each unique TCRbeta CDR3 rearrangement, sequence reads were collapsed and filtered. For each sample, productive Simpson clonality was calculated by taking the square root of Simpson's diversity index across productive rearrangements. TCRdb holds this immuneACCESS table with in-frame rearrangements only. Some clones are missing; in checked studies, unresolved V genes explain under half, and the rest has no known cause. D and trimming were read from the DNA, whereas the V and J calls and clone size are those reported in that table. The sample table shows about 54,000 clones, and about 82% are seen once. The top ten hold over 9.5% of the sample.

Notes on this clone: Its antigen remains undetermined. Within one base of it there is no much larger clone, and no base qualities were kept.

The collaborating institutions used their own protocols to collect whole blood in K2EDTA tubes. For TCRbeta analysis, collaborators shipped samples in one of three forms: frozen whole blood, isolated PBMCs, or DNA extracted from either of those sample types. General study outcomes and caveats: Clinical and demographic metadata were provided uncurated, with the amount varying by source and participant.

Between the V and J ends, shortened by 3 bases and 7 bases respectively, the junction contains 4 bases. Looking up the germline V gene (reference sequence) yields CDR1 LNHDA and CDR2 SQIVND. The CDR3, cysteine through phenylalanine, is 11 amino acids long. Just the 33-base CDR3 DNA is kept, in frame starting at base 1. This TCR derives from a human donor in a cohort sampled during active COVID-19. In this chain, TRBV19 is recombined with TRBJ1-3; the D segment cannot be called with confidence. Sequenced sample: peripheral blood. The CDR3 in this case is CASSIYNTIYF. The nucleotides are TGTGCCAGTAGTATTTATAACACCATATATTTT.